The clone carrying this T cell receptor (beta chain) was counted ten times or more. Antigen: not known. TCR beta CDR3 region amplification was performed from RNA transcripts. Primed by the HTBI set, a first-round RT-PCR was run on the TCR CDR3. TCRdb passed the multiplex PCR reads through MiXCR, listing each CDR3 protein once. The repertoire holds about 400,000 distinct CDR3 sequences, with about 14% as singletons. This sample was taken from a study of T cells in Graves' hyperthyroidism and ophthalmopathy. Study-level findings and limits: Separation of ophthalmopathy from stable hyperthyroidism was achieved by a 13 V-J model.

Germline values: CDR1 SEHNR, CDR2 FQNEAQ (reference sequence). The CDR3 is 17 amino acids. V was shortened by 1 base and J by 0 bases, with 12 bases between the two germline ends. The sample was blood. The sequence was collected from a man aged 45-65 years with Graves' ophthalmopathy. The V and J genes are TRBV7-9 and TRBJ2-2; D not resolved. The CDR3 DNA is TGTGCCAGCAGCTTAGGGATTCGCCTTGCGAACACCGGGGAGCTGTTTTTT. Its protein product is CASSLGIRLANTGELFF. Supplemented by reference TRBV7-9 and TRBJ2-2, the full variable domain reads DTGVSQNPRHKITKRGQNVTFRCDPISEHNRLYWYRQTLGQGPEFLTYFQNEAQLEKSRLLSDRFSAERPKGSFSTLEIQRTEQGDSAMYLCASSLGIRLANTGELFFGEGSRLTVL.